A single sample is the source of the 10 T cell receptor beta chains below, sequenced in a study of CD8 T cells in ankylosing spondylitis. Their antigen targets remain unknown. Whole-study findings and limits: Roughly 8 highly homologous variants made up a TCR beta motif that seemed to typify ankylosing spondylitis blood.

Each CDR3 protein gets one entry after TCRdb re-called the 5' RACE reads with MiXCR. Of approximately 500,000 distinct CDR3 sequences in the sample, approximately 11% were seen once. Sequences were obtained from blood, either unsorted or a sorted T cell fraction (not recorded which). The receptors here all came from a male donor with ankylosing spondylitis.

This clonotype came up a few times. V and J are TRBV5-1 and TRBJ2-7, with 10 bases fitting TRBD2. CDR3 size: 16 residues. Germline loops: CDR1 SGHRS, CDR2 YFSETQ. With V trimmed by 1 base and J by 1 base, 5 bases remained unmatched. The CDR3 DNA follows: TGCGCCAGCAGCTTGAACCTAGCGGGAGCTTCCTACGAGCAGTACTTC. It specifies CASSLNLAGASYEQYF.

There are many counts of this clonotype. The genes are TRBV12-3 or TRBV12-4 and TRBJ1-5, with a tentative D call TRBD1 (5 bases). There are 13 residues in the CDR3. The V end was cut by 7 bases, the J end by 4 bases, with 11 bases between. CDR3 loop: CASTGQGNQPQHF. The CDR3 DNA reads TGTGCCAGCACCGGACAAGGAAATCAGCCCCAGCATTTT.

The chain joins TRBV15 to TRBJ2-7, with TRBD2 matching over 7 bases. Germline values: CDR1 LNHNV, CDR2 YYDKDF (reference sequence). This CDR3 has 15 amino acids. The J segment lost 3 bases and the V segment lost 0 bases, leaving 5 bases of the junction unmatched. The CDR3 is CATSRDPGTIYEQYF. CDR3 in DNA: TGTGCCACCAGCAGAGATCCAGGGACTATCTACGAGCAGTACTTC.

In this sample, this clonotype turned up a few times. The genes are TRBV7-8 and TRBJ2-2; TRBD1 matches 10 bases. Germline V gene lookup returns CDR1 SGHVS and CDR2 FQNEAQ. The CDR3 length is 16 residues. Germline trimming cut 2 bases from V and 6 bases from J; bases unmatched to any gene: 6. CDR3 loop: CASSLIRGQGSGELFF. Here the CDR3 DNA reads TGTGCCAGCAGCTTAATTCGGGGACAGGGGTCCGGGGAGCTGTTTTTT.

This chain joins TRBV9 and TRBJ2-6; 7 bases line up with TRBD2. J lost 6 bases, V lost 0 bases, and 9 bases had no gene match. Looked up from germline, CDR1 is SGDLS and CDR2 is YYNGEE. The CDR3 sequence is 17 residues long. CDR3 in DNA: TGTGCCAGCAGCGTAGAGAGCGGGACCACCCAGGCCAACGTCCTGACTTTC. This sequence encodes CASSVESGTTQANVLTF. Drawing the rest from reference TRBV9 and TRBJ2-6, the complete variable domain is DSGVTQTPKHLITATGQRVTLRCSPRSGDLSVYWYQQSLDQGLQFLIQYYNGEERAKGNILERFSAQQFPDLHSELNLSSLELGDSALYFCASSVESGTTQANVLTFGAGSRLTVL.

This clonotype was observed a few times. CDR3 amino acids: CSVDGNKSGAFF. In DNA, the CDR3 is TGCAGCGTTGACGGAAATAAATCGGGAGCTTTCTTT. The rearrangement uses TRBV29-1 and TRBJ1-1; D not certain. The germline gives CDR1 SQVTM, CDR2 ANQGSEA. V gave up 3 bases and J gave up 10 bases, with 15 bases separating them. The CDR3 has 12 residues.

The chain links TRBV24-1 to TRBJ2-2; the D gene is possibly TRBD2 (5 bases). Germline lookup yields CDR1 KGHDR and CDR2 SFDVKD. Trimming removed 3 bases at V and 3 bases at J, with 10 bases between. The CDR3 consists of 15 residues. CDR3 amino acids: CATSDPPGDTGELFF. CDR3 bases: TGTGCCACCAGTGATCCGCCCGGGGACACCGGGGAGCTGTTTTTT.

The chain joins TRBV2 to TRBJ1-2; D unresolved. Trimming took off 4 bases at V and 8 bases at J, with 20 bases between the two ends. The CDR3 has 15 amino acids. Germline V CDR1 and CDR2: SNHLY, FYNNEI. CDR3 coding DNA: TGTGCCAGCAGTGTAGGCCGCGGCAGGATGGAGGGCTACACCTTC. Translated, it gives CASSVGRGRMEGYTF.

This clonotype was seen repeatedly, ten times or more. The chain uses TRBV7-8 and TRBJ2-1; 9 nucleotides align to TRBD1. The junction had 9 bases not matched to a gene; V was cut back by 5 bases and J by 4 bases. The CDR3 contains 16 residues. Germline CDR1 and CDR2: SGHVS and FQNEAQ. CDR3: CASSPQTGGLYNEQFF. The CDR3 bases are TGTGCCAGCAGCCCACAGACAGGGGGTTTGTACAATGAGCAGTTCTTC.

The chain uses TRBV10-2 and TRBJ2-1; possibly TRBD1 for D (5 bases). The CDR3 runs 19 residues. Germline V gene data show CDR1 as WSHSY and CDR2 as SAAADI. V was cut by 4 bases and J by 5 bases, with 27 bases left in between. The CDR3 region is CASSVRGGPEPTFHNEQFF. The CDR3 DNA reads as TGCGCCAGCAGTGTTAGGGGTGGGCCCGAACCTACCTTTCACAATGAGCAGTTCTTC.